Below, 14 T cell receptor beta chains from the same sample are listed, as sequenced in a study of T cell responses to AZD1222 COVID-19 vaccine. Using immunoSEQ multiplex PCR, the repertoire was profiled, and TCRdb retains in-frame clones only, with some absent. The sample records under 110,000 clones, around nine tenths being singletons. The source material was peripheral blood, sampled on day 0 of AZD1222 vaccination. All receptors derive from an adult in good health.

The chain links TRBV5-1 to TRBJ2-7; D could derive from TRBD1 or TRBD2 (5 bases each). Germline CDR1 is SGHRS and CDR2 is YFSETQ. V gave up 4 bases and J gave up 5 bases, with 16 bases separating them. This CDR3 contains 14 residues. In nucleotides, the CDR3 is TGCGCCAGCAGCGACGCAGGGTACGGGGACGAGCAGTACTTC. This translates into CASSDAGYGDEQYF.

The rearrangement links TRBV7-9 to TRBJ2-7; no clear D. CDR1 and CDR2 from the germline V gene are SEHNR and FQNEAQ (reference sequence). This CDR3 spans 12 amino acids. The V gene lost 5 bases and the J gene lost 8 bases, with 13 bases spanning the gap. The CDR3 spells CASSDSTHQQYF. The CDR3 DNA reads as TGTGCCAGCAGCGACTCTACTCATCAGCAGTACTTC.

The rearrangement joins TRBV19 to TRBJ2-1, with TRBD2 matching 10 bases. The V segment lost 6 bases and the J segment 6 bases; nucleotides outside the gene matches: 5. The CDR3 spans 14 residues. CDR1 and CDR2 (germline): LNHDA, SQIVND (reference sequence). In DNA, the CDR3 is TGTGCCAGTAGGCTAGCGGGGGAAACCAATGAGCAGTTCTTC. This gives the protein CASRLAGETNEQFF. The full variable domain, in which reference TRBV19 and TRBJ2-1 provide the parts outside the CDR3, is DGGITQSPKYLFRKEGQNVTLSCEQNLNHDAMYWYRQDPGQGLRLIYYSQIVNDFQKGDIAEGYSVSREKKESFPLTVTSAQKNPTAFYLCASRLAGETNEQFFGPGTRLTVL.

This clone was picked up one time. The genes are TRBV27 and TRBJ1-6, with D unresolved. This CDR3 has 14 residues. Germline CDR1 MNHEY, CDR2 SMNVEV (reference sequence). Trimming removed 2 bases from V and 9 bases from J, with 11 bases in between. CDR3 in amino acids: CASSLLVLSSPLHF. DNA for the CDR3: TGTGCCAGCAGTTTACTGGTTTTAAGTTCACCCCTCCACTTT.

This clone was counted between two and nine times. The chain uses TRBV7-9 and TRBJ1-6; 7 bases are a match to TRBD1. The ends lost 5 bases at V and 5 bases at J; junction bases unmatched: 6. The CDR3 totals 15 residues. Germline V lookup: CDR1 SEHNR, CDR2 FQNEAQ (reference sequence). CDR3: CASSQATGNNSPLHF. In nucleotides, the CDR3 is TGTGCCAGCAGCCAGGCGACAGGGAATAATTCACCCCTCCACTTT. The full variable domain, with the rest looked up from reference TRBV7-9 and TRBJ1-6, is DTGVSQNPRHKITKRGQNVTFRCDPISEHNRLYWYRQTLGQGPEFLTYFQNEAQLEKSRLLSDRFSAERPKGSFSTLEIQRTEQGDSAMYLCASSQATGNNSPLHFGNGTRLTVT.

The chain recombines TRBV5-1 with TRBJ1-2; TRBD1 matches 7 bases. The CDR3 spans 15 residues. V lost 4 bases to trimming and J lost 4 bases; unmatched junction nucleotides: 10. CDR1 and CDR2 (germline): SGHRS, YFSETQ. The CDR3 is CASSIGTEPGYGYTF. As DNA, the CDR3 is TGCGCCAGCAGCATAGGGACAGAACCTGGCTATGGCTACACCTTC.

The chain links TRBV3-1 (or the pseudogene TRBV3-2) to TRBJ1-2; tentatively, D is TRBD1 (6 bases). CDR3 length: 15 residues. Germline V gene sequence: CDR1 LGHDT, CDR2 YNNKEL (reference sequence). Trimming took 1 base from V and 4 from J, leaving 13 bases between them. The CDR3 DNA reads TGTGCCAGCAGCCAAGGAATCGGGACAACCTATGGCTACACCTTC. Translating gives CASSQGIGTTYGYTF.

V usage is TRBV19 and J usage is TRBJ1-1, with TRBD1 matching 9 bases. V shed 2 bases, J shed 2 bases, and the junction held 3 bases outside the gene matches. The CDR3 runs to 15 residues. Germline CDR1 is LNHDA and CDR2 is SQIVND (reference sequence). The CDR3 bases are TGTGCCAGTAGTATAAACAGGGGGCCCAACACTGAAGCTTTCTTT. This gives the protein CASSINRGPNTEAFF.

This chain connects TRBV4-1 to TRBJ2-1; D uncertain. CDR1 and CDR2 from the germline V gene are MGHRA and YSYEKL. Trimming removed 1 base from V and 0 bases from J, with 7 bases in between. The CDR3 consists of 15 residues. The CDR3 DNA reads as TGCGCCAGCAGCCAAGTGATTAGCTCCTACAATGAGCAGTTCTTC. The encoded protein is CASSQVISSYNEQFF.

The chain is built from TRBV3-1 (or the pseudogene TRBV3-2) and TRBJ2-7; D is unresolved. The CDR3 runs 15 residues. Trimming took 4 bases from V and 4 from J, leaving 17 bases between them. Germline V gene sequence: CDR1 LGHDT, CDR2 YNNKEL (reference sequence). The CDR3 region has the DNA TGTGCCAGCAGCCCCATGCCGACCGTGGTTTACGAGCAGTACTTC. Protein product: CASSPMPTVVYEQYF.

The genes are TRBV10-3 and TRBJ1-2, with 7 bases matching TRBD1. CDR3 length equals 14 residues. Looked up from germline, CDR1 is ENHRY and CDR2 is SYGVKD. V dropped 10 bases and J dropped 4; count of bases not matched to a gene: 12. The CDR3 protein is CATLPIGGFYGYTF. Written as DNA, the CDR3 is TGTGCCACTCTCCCAATAGGGGGCTTCTATGGCTACACCTTC.

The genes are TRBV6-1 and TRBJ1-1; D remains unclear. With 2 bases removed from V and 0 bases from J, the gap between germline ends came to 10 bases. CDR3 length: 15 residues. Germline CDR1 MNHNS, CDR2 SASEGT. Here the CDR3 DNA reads TGTGCCAGCAGTGAATATCACAGTCTGAACACTGAAGCTTTCTTT. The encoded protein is CASSEYHSLNTEAFF.

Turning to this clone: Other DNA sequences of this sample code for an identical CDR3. CDR3 bases: TGCGCCAGCAGCTTAGACGGATCTGGAAACACCATATATTTT. Amino acid sequence: CASSLDGSGNTIYF. The V gene is TRBV5-1, the J gene TRBJ1-3; D is unresolved. V lost 2 bases to trimming and J lost 1 base, with 7 bases between them. The CDR3 is 14 residues long. CDR1 SGHRS and CDR2 YFSETQ come from the germline V gene. The full variable domain, completed using reference TRBV5-1 and TRBJ1-3, is KAGVTQTPRYLIKTRGQQVTLSCSPISGHRSVSWYQQTPGQGLQFLFEYFSETQRNKGNFPGRFSGRQFSNSRSEMNVSTLELGDSALYLCASSLDGSGNTIYFGEGSWLTVV.

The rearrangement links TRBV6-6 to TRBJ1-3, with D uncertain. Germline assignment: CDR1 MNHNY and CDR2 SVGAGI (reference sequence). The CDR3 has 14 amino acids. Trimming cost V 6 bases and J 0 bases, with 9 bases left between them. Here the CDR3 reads CASSPESSGNTIYF. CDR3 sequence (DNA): TGTGCCAGCAGCCCAGAGAGCTCTGGAAACACCATATATTTT.